The clone carrying this T cell receptor beta chain was detected many times. As yet, its antigen is unknown. V was trimmed by 3 bases and J by 10 bases, leaving 6 bases between them. The length of the CDR3 is 11 residues. This entry belongs to a study of CD8 T cells in ankylosing spondylitis. Study observations and caveats: Seemingly characteristic of ankylosing spondylitis blood was a TCR beta motif consisting of fewer than 10 highly homologous variants. In peripheral blood, disease-linked CD8+ clones occurred at relatively low frequencies.

In TCRdb, the 5' RACE reads were re-called with MiXCR into one record per CDR3 protein. This repertoire shows 200,000 to 250,000 distinct CDR3 sequences, about 6.7% found once; its top ten account for 14%. V gene TRBV12-3 or TRBV12-4 combines with J gene TRBJ1-4; unclear D gene. Sequencing was carried out using blood, either unsorted or a sorted T cell fraction (not recorded which). This clonotype was obtained from a male donor with ankylosing spondylitis. The CDR3 here is CASSFSGKLFF. In nucleotides, the CDR3 is TGTGCCAGCAGTTTTAGTGGAAAACTGTTTTTT.